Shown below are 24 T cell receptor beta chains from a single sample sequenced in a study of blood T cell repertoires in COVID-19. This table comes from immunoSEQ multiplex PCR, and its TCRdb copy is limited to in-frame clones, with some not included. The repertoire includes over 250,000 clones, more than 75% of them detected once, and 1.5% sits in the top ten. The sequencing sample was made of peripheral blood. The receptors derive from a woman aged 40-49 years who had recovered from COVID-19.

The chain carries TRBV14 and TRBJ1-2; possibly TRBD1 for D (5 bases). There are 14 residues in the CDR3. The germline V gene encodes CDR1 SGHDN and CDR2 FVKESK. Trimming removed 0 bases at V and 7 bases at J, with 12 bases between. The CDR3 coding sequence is TGTGCCAGCAGCCAAGATGGGGGGGGAAGTGGCTACACCTTC. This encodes CASSQDGGGSGYTF.

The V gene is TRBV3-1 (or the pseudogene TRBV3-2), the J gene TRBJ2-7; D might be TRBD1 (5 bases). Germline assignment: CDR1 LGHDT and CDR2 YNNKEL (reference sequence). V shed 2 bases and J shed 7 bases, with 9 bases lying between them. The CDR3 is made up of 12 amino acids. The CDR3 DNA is TGTGCCAGCAGCCAAAGGGGCGGAGAGCAGTACTTC. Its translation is CASSQRGGEQYF.

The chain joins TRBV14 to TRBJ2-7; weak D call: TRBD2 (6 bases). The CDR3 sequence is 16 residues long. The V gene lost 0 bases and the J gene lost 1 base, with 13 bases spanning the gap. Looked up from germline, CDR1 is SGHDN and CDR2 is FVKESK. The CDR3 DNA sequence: TGTGCCAGCAGCCAAGATCAGGGACTTCGGTCCTACGAGCAGTACTTC. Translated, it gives CASSQDQGLRSYEQYF.

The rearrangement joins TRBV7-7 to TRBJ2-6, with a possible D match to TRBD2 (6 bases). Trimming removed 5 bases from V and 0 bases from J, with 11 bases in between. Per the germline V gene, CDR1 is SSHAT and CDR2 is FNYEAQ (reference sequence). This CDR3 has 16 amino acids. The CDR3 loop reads CASSPRGLSGANVLTF. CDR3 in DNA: TGTGCCAGCAGCCCGCGGGGACTCTCTGGGGCCAACGTCCTGACTTTC.

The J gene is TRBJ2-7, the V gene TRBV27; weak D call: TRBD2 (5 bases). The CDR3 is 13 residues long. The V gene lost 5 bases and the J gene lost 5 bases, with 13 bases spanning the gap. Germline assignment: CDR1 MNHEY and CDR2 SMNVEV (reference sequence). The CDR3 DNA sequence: TGTGCCAGCAGTCCCCTCGGGGTTCACGAGCAGTACTTC. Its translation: CASSPLGVHEQYF.

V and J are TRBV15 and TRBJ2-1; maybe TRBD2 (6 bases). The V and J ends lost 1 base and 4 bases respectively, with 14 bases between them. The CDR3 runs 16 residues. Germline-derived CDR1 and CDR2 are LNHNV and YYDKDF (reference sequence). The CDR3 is CATSRASGTLYNEQFF. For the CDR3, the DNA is TGTGCCACCAGCAGAGCTTCCGGGACTCTTTACAATGAGCAGTTCTTC.

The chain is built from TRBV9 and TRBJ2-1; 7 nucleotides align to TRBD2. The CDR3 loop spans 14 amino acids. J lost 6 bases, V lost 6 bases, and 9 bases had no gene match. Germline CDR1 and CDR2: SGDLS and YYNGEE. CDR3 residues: CASTPGLSANEQFF. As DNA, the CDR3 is TGTGCCAGCACCCCGGGACTATCAGCCAATGAGCAGTTCTTC.

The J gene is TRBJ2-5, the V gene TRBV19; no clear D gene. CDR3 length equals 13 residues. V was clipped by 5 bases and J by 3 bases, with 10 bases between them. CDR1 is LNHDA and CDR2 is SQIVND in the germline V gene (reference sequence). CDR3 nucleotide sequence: TGTGCCAGTAGTGCAGATACCGAAGAGACCCAGTACTTC. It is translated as CASSADTEETQYF.

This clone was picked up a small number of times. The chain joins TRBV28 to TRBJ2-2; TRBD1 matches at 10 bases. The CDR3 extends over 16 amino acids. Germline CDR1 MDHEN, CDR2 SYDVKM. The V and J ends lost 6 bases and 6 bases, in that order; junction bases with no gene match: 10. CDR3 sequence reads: CASRLLRQGAPGELFF. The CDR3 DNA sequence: TGTGCCAGCAGACTCCTTCGACAGGGGGCCCCCGGGGAGCTGTTTTTT.

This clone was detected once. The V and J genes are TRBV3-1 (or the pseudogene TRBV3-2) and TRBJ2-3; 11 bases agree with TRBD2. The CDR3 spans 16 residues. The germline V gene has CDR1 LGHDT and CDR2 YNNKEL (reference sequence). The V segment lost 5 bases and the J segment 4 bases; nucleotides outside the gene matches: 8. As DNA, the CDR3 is TGTGCCAGCAGCACCCGTAGCGGGGGGGCATCAGATACGCAGTATTTT. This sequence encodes CASSTRSGGASDTQYF.

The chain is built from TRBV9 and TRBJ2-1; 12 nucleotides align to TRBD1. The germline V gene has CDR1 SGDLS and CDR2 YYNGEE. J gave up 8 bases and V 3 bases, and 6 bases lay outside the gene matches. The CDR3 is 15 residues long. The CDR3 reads CASSGRGQGADEQFF. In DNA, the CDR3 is TGTGCCAGCAGCGGACGGGGACAGGGGGCGGATGAGCAGTTCTTC.

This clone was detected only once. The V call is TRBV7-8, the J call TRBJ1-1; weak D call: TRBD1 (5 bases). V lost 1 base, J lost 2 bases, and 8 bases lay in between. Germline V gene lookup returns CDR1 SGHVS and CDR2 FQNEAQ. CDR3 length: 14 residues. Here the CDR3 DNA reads TGTGCCAGCAGCTTAGTCTGGGGCAACACTGAAGCTTTCTTT. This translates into CASSLVWGNTEAFF.

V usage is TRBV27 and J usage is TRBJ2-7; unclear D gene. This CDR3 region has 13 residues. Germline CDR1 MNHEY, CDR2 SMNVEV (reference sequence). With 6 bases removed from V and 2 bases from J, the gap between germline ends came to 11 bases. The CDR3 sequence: CASRPLATYEQYF. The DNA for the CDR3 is TGTGCCAGCAGGCCCCTGGCCACCTACGAGCAGTACTTC.

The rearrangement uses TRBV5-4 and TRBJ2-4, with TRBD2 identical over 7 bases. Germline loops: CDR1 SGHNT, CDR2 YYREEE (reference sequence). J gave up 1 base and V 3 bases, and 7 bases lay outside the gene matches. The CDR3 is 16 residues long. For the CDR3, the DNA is TGTGCCAGCAGCTCCTGGGGGGGGGTCGCCAAAAACATTCAGTACTTC. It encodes CASSSWGGVAKNIQYF.

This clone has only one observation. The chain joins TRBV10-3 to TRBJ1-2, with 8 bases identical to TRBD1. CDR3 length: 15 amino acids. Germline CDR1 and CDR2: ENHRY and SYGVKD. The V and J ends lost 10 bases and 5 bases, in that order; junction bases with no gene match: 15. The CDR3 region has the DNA TGTGCCACCACTGGAGCGGTCCAGGGGGCTTATGGCTACACCTTC. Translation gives CATTGAVQGAYGYTF.

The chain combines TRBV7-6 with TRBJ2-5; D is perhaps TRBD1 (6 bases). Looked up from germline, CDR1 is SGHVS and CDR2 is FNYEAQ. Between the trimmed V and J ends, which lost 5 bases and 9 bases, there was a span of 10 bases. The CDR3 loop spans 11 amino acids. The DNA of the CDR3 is TGTGCCAGCAGCGAACAGGGTGCCCAGTACTTC. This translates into CASSEQGAQYF.

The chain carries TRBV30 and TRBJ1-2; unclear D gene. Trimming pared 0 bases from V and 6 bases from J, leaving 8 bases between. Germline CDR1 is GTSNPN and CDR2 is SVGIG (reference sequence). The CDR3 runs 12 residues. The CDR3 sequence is CAWSVFQNGYTF. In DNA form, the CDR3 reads TGTGCCTGGAGTGTATTCCAAAATGGCTACACCTTC.

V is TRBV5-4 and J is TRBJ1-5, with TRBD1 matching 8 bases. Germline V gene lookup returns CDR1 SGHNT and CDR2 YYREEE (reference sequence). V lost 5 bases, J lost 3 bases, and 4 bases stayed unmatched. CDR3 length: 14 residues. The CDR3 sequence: CASSLQGVNQPQHF. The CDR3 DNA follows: TGTGCCAGCAGTTTACAGGGGGTCAATCAGCCCCAGCATTTT.

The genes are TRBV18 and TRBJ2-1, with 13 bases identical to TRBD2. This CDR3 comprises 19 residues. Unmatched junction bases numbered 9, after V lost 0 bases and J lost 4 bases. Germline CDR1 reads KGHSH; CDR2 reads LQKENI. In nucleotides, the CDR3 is TGTGCCAGCTCACCACCGTCGTGGTTGACTAGCGGGGGGTACAATGAGCAGTTCTTC. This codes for CASSPPSWLTSGGYNEQFF. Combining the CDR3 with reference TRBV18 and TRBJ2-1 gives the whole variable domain NAGVMQNPRHLVRRRGQEARLRCSPMKGHSHVYWYRQLPEEGLKFMVYLQKENIIDESGMPKERFSAEFPKEGPSILRIQQVVRGDSAAYFCASSPPSWLTSGGYNEQFFGPGTRLTVL.

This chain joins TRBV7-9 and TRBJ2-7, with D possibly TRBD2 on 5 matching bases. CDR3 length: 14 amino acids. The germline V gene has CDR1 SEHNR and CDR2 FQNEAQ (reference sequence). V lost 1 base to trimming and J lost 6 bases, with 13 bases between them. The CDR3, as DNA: TGTGCCAGCAGCTTAGAAACGGGGTGGAGCGAGCAGTACTTC. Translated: CASSLETGWSEQYF.

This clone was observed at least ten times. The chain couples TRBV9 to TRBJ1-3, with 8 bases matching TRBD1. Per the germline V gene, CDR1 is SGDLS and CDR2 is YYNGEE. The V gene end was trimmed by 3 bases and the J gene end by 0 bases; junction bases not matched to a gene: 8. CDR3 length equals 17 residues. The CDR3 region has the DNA TGTGCCAGCAGCGCCTGGACAGGGAAAGGCTCTGGAAACACCATATATTTT. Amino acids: CASSAWTGKGSGNTIYF.

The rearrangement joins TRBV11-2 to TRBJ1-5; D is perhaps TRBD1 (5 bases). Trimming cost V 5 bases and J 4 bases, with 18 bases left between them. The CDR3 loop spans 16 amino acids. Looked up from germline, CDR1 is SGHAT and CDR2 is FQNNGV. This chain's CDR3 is CASSPFGGMGNQPQHF. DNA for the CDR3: TGTGCCAGCAGCCCCTTTGGGGGGATGGGGAATCAGCCCCAGCATTTT.

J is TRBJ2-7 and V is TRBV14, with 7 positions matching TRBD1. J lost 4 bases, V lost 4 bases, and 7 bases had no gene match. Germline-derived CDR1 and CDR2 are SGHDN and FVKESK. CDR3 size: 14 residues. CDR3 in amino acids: CASSPVRTGYEQYF. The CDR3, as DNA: TGTGCCAGCAGCCCCGTGAGGACAGGTTACGAGCAGTACTTC.

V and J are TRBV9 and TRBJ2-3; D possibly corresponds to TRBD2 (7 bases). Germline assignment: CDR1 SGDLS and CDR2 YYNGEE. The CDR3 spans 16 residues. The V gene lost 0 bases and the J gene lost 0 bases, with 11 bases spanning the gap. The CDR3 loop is CASSVDRGASTDTQYF. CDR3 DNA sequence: TGTGCCAGCAGCGTAGACCGGGGGGCGAGCACAGATACGCAGTATTTT.